The clone carrying this TCR beta chain came up many times. The antigen is undetermined. Germline trimming cut 3 bases from V and 0 bases from J; bases unmatched to any gene: 1. The germline gives CDR1 DFQATT, CDR2 SNEGSKA (reference sequence). CDR3 size: 15 residues. Researchers made TCR cDNA using 5'RACE template switching, and this step added a universal primer site and UMIs. MiXCR was run by TCRdb on the 5' RACE reads, yielding one entry per CDR3 protein. The data contain a few hundred thousand distinct CDR3 sequences, roughly 4% of them seen just once; the ten biggest clones take up under 20%. These data come from a study of T cells after yellow fever vaccination. Study in general: Fractions of limited cellularity were prepared by means of SMART-Seq v4 Ultra Low Input.

Findings of the study overall: Booster sampling recovered most clones from primary vaccination (approximately 97% CD4, around 88% CD8).

The gene calls are TRBV20-1 and TRBJ2-5; 13 bases line up with TRBD2. The TCR originated in a young man who received the YFV17D yellow fever vaccine. Sequences were derived from PBMCs, sampled 15 days after the yellow fever booster vaccination. The CDR3 DNA sequence: TGCAGTGCTAGGGGGACTAGCGGGGACCAAGAGACCCAGTACTTC. As protein: CSARGTSGDQETQYF.